Each of the 29 T cell receptor beta chains below was sequenced from the same sample in a study of blood T cell repertoires in COVID-19. Repertoires were generated with immunoSEQ multiplex PCR, while TCRdb's copy carries only in-frame clones and drops some. The sample lists about 110,000 clones; around 90% were seen once. Sequencing was done on a sample of peripheral blood. The receptors come from a human donor in a cohort sampled during active COVID-19.

This chain joins TRBV28 and TRBJ1-3; D remains ambiguous. Trimming stripped 2 bases from V and 2 bases from J, with 10 bases between. Germline CDR1 is MDHEN and CDR2 is SYDVKM. This CDR3 comprises 15 residues. For the CDR3, the DNA is TGTGCCAGCAGTTTAAGAATGGTAGCTGGAAACACCATATATTTT. Translated: CASSLRMVAGNTIYF.

V and J are TRBV4-1 and TRBJ1-2, with 7 bases matching TRBD1. V dropped 0 bases and J dropped 4; count of bases not matched to a gene: 11. There are 17 residues in the CDR3. In germline, CDR1 is MGHRA, CDR2 YSYEKL. The CDR3 here is CASSQEEKGALSYGYTF. CDR3 nucleotides: TGCGCCAGCAGCCAAGAGGAGAAGGGGGCGTTATCCTATGGCTACACCTTC.

This clone was detected once. At one of its ends the junction is not consistent with the germline gene, which may arise from a read error. This sequence joins TRBV28 and TRBJ1-2; 10 bases are shared with TRBD1. CDR3 size: 15 residues. Germline CDR1 and CDR2: MDHEN and SYDVKM. In DNA form, the CDR3 reads TGTGCCAGCAGTTTGGGGGGATTGCGATCCGGGACAGGGGTTTTC. Translation: CASSLGGLRSGTGVF.

The chain couples TRBV6-5 to TRBJ2-7; D not resolved. The CDR3 is made up of 14 amino acids. V lost 0 bases and J lost 5, with 11 bases in between. Germline CDR1 and CDR2: MNHEY and SVGAGI. CDR3 protein: CASSYSMAGHEQYF. In DNA, the CDR3 is TGTGCCAGCAGTTACTCGATGGCTGGCCACGAGCAGTACTTC.

The V call is TRBV6-5, the J call TRBJ2-1, with 15 bases that match TRBD2. CDR1 MNHEY and CDR2 SVGAGI come from the germline V gene. Losses at the gene ends were 4 bases for V and 6 bases for J; bases not matched to a gene: 4. CDR3 size: 16 residues. CDR3: CASSSRTSGGANEQFF. The CDR3 DNA follows: TGTGCCAGCAGTTCTAGGACTAGCGGGGGGGCCAATGAGCAGTTCTTC.

The rearrangement joins TRBV19 to TRBJ1-5, with TRBD1 identical over 7 bases. Germline loops: CDR1 LNHDA, CDR2 SQIVND (reference sequence). Trimming took 4 bases from V and 3 from J; bases not matched to a gene: 6. This CDR3 region has 15 residues. Here the CDR3 DNA reads TGTGCCAGTAGTAGGATAGACAGGGACAATCAGCCCCAGCATTTT. Amino acids: CASSRIDRDNQPQHF. Full variable domain (outside the CDR3, taken from reference TRBV19 and TRBJ1-5): DGGITQSPKYLFRKEGQNVTLSCEQNLNHDAMYWYRQDPGQGLRLIYYSQIVNDFQKGDIAEGYSVSREKKESFPLTVTSAQKNPTAFYLCASSRIDRDNQPQHFGDGTRLSIL.

The chain has TRBV4-2 and TRBJ1-1, with TRBD1 identical over 9 bases. V lost 4 bases and J lost 4; bases outside the gene matches: 7. This CDR3 has 15 residues. Germline assignment: CDR1 LGHNA and CDR2 YNFKEQ. This chain's CDR3 is CASSPPIQGATEAFF. CDR3 sequence (DNA): TGTGCCAGCAGCCCCCCCATACAGGGGGCCACTGAAGCTTTCTTT.

The chain has TRBV2 and TRBJ1-2, with D unresolved. The CDR3 length is 10 residues. V lost 2 bases and J 13 bases, leaving 8 bases between the germline ends. Germline CDR1 reads SNHLY; CDR2 reads FYNNEI. The CDR3 nucleotides read TGTGCCAGCAGTGAATCATTTCCCACCTTC. This translates into CASSESFPTF.

The chain couples TRBV6-4 to TRBJ2-1; the match to TRBD2 covers 8 bases. Germline V gives CDR1 MRHNA, CDR2 SNTAGT. The CDR3 is 16 residues long. After removal of 0 bases from V and 5 bases from J, the junction contained 6 bases not matched to a gene. This CDR3 is CASSDSGTRPNNEQFF. CDR3 sequence (DNA): TGTGCCAGCAGTGACTCCGGGACTAGACCAAACAATGAGCAGTTCTTC.

This chain uses TRBV6-2 or TRBV6-3 with TRBJ2-7; 7 nucleotides line up with TRBD1. This CDR3 has 14 residues. V dropped 6 bases and J dropped 9; count of bases not matched to a gene: 14. CDR1 is MNHEY and CDR2 is SVGEGT in the germline V gene. This CDR3 is CASSRGRGYGGQYF. The CDR3 DNA is TGTGCCAGCAGCCGGGGCAGGGGGTATGGTGGGCAGTACTTC.

V and J are TRBV30 and TRBJ2-1; 11 bases line up with TRBD2. This CDR3 comprises 16 residues. Germline V CDR1 and CDR2: GTSNPN, SVGIG (reference sequence). The J segment lost 2 bases and the V segment lost 2 bases, leaving 5 bases of the junction unmatched. This chain's CDR3 is CAWSRRLAGTYNEQFF. The CDR3 bases are TGTGCCTGGAGTCGACGACTAGCGGGGACCTACAATGAGCAGTTCTTC. Full variable domain (rest looked up from reference TRBV30 and TRBJ2-1): SQTIHQWPATLVQPVGSPLSLECTVEGTSNPNLYWYRQAAGRGLQLLFYSVGIGQISSEVPQNLSASRPQDRQFILSSKKLLLSDSGFYLCAWSRRLAGTYNEQFFGPGTRLTVL.

This chain joins TRBV11-2 and TRBJ2-5, with 7 bases lining up with TRBD1. V shed 1 base and J 0 bases; nucleotides not matched to a gene: 5. CDR1 and CDR2 (germline): SGHAT, FQNNGV. The CDR3 loop spans 16 amino acids. CDR3 region: CASSLGIGTDQETQYF. In DNA form, the CDR3 reads TGTGCCAGCAGCTTAGGAATAGGGACAGACCAAGAGACCCAGTACTTC.

CDR3 sequence (DNA): TGTGCCATCAGTGATTGGAGGGAGGGCCCCCCTAGCACAGATACGCAGTATTTT. This codes for CAISDWREGPPSTDTQYF. The chain is built from TRBV10-3 and TRBJ2-3; 7 nucleotides match TRBD2. V lost 3 bases to trimming and J lost 0 bases; unmatched junction nucleotides: 12. Germline assignment: CDR1 ENHRY and CDR2 SYGVKD. The CDR3 is 18 residues long.

The table lists this clone with a few counts. The chain combines TRBV5-1 with TRBJ1-3; TRBD1 aligns across 8 bases. The ends lost 2 bases at V and 8 bases at J; junction bases unmatched: 6. The CDR3 loop spans 14 amino acids. The germline V gene encodes CDR1 SGHRS and CDR2 YFSETQ. CDR3 sequence (DNA): TGCGCCAGCAGCTTAGGACAGGGTTGGGACACCATATATTTT. It yields the protein CASSLGQGWDTIYF.

The chain employs TRBV5-1 and TRBJ2-2; D may be TRBD2 (5 bases). V lost 0 bases to trimming and J lost 6 bases, with 9 bases between them. The length of the CDR3 is 14 residues. The germline V gene has CDR1 SGHRS and CDR2 YFSETQ. This CDR3 reads CASSLGSGAGELFF. DNA of the CDR3: TGCGCCAGCAGCTTGGGCAGCGGCGCCGGGGAGCTGTTTTTT.

Only a few counts were recorded for this clone. The chain joins TRBV18 to TRBJ1-1; unclear D gene. CDR1 is KGHSH, CDR2 LQKENI, per germline. Deletions cut 0 bases from V and 2 bases from J, with 10 bases between. The CDR3 totals 15 residues. The CDR3, as DNA: TGTGCCAGCTCACCACCTAACAGCCAAAACACTGAAGCTTTCTTT. Its protein product is CASSPPNSQNTEAFF.

V usage is TRBV29-1 and J usage is TRBJ2-1; TRBD2 matches 9 bases. V shed 4 bases and J 6 bases; nucleotides not matched to a gene: 10. The germline V gene has CDR1 SQVTM and CDR2 ANQGSEA. The CDR3 totals 15 residues. CDR3 coding DNA: TGCAGCGTTGTCTTGTCCAGCGGGGGGCTCAATGAGCAGTTCTTC. Amino acids: CSVVLSSGGLNEQFF.

This clone has just a few counts. V usage is TRBV9 and J usage is TRBJ2-7; TRBD1 aligns across 11 bases. V lost 0 bases, J lost 2 bases, and 1 base stayed unmatched. This CDR3 is built from 15 residues. From germline, CDR1 is SGDLS and CDR2 YYNGEE. The CDR3 region is CASSVEGQGAYEQYF. CDR3 DNA sequence: TGTGCCAGCAGCGTAGAGGGACAGGGGGCCTACGAGCAGTACTTC.

This chain links TRBV6-5 with TRBJ1-6; D might be TRBD1 (6 bases). Looked up from germline, CDR1 is MNHEY and CDR2 is SVGAGI. The CDR3 is made up of 16 amino acids. Deletions cut 0 bases from V and 9 bases from J, with 15 bases between. The CDR3 region is CASSYSRQGNGSPLHF. CDR3 bases: TGTGCCAGCAGTTACTCGAGGCAGGGGAATGGTTCACCCCTCCACTTT.

This chain connects TRBV7-6 to TRBJ1-6, with 8 nucleotides matching TRBD1. Per the germline V gene, CDR1 is SGHVS and CDR2 is FNYEAQ. This CDR3 is 16 amino acids long. Germline trimming cut 5 bases from V and 0 bases from J; bases unmatched to any gene: 3. CDR3 sequence: CASSRDRISYNSPLHF. The CDR3 nucleotides are TGTGCCAGCAGCCGGGACAGGATCTCCTATAATTCACCCCTCCACTTT.

In this sample, this clone is medium-sized. The chain couples TRBV18 to TRBJ2-1, with D possibly being TRBD2 (6 bases). This CDR3 is 14 amino acids long. V was shortened by 4 bases and J by 5 bases, with 12 bases between the two germline ends. The V gene's germline CDR1 is KGHSH and CDR2 LQKENI. CDR3 protein: CASSLGGPNNEQFF. The CDR3 DNA sequence: TGTGCCAGCTCACTGGGAGGCCCCAACAATGAGCAGTTCTTC.

This chain uses TRBV21-1 with TRBJ2-2; the DNA was not used to check the table's D call, TRBD2. TRBV21-1 represents a pseudogene. CDR3 length: 10 amino acids. DNA of the CDR3: TGTGCCAGCGGGGAGGGGGAGCTGTTTTTT. Translating it yields CASGEGELFF.

This clone is labeled as medium-sized. The rearrangement links TRBV24-1 to TRBJ2-3; 7 nucleotides align to TRBD1. The CDR3 covers 18 residues. The germline CDR1 and CDR2 sequences are KGHDR and SFDVKD. The V segment lost 4 bases and the J segment 2 bases; nucleotides outside the gene matches: 14. Here the CDR3 reads CATSDPNRGATPTDTQYF. CDR3 DNA: TGTGCCACCAGTGACCCCAACAGGGGCGCAACCCCCACAGATACGCAGTATTTT.

This sequence joins TRBV28 and TRBJ1-6, with 9 bases fitting TRBD1. Germline CDR1 reads MDHEN; CDR2 reads SYDVKM. J gave up 7 bases and V 6 bases, and 13 bases lay outside the gene matches. The CDR3 has 17 residues. The CDR3 DNA reads as TGTGCCAGCAGCCAAGCCCACCTGACAGGGGGGAATTCACCCCTCCACTTT. Its protein product is CASSQAHLTGGNSPLHF.

V gene TRBV5-1 combines with J gene TRBJ1-2; TRBD1 aligns across 8 bases. J lost 8 bases, V lost 1 base, and 13 bases had no gene match. The CDR3 has 16 amino acids. Germline CDR1 reads SGHRS; CDR2 reads YFSETQ. Here the CDR3 reads CASSLTSDRVASGYTF. Here the CDR3 DNA reads TGCGCCAGCAGCTTGACGTCGGACAGGGTAGCGAGCGGCTACACCTTC.

The chain employs TRBV10-2 and TRBJ2-6; 12 nucleotides align to TRBD2. J lost 1 base, V lost 4 bases, and 8 bases had no gene match. CDR1 is WSHSY and CDR2 is SAAADI in the germline V gene. This CDR3 has 19 amino acids. CDR3: CASSGGRLAGGSGANVLTF. CDR3 bases: TGCGCCAGCAGTGGGGGGCGCCTAGCGGGAGGGTCTGGGGCCAACGTCCTGACTTTC.

There are a few counts of this clone. The chain is built from TRBV30 and TRBJ1-6; 7 positions agree with TRBD1. Germline V gives CDR1 GTSNPN, CDR2 SVGIG (reference sequence). Germline trimming cut 4 bases from V and 10 bases from J; bases unmatched to any gene: 7. The length of the CDR3 is 13 residues. The CDR3 spells CAWKAGGSSPLHF. In nucleotides, the CDR3 is TGTGCCTGGAAGGCAGGGGGGAGCTCACCCCTCCACTTT.

The chain uses TRBV3-1 (or the pseudogene TRBV3-2) and TRBJ1-2, with 9 bases fitting TRBD1. CDR3 length equals 14 residues. V shed 4 bases and J 7 bases; nucleotides not matched to a gene: 7. The germline CDR1 and CDR2 sequences are LGHDT and YNNKEL (reference sequence). The CDR3 DNA sequence: TGTGCCAGCAGCCCGGGGGACAGGGAAGGTGGCTACACCTTC. Translating gives CASSPGDREGGYTF.

This clone has a count of ten or more. The V and J genes are TRBV7-2 and TRBJ1-5, with TRBD1 matching 9 bases. There are 16 residues in the CDR3. V dropped 5 bases and J dropped 7; count of bases not matched to a gene: 12. Germline CDR1 is SGHTA and CDR2 is FQGNSA. The CDR3 sequence: CASSPRTGAGRQPQHF. In DNA form, the CDR3 reads TGTGCCAGCAGCCCGAGGACAGGGGCCGGGAGGCAGCCCCAGCATTTT.